This note documents a single T cell receptor beta chain sequence. The CDR3 loop spans 12 amino acids. Germline-derived CDR1 and CDR2 are MGHDK and SYGVNS. The germline V and J ends were trimmed by 4 bases and 5 bases, with 8 bases remaining between them. The PCR employed 60 Vbeta primers together with 13 Jbeta primers. Clones were read by immunoSEQ multiplex PCR, and TCRdb kept only the in-frame ones, dropping some. The sample lists 150,000 to 200,000 clones, roughly 85% occurring once. This entry comes from a study of cytomegalovirus exposure and HLA in healthy donors. The TCR was taken from a man younger than 30 in good health and CMV-seropositive. This chain links TRBV25-1 with TRBJ2-5; D is perhaps TRBD2 (5 bases). Input material: PBMCs. CDR3 in amino acids: CASSASMETQYF. The CDR3 DNA reads as TGTGCCAGCAGTGCTAGCATGGAGACCCAGTACTTC.